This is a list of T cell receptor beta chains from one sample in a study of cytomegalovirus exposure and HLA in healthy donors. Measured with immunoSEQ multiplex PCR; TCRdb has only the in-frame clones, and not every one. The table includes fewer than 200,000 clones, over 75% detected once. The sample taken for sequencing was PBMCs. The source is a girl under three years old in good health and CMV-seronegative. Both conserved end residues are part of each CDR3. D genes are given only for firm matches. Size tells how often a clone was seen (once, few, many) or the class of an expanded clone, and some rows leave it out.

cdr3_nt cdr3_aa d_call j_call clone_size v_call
TGTGCCAGCAGCTTGGGGCAGGTGACTAACTATGGCTACACCTTC CASSLGQVTNYGYTF NA TRBJ1-2 NA TRBV5-6
TGTGCCAGCAGTGAAGCAGGGCAGGGCTATGGCTACACCTTC CASSEAGQGYGYTF NA TRBJ1-2 NA TRBV6-1
TGCGCCAGCAGCTTGAGGAGGGGCGCGGGTTCACCCCTCCACTTT CASSLRRGAGSPLHF NA TRBJ1-6 NA TRBV5-1
TGTGCCAGCAGTTACGTCGGGGACACTGAAGCTTTCTTT CASSYVGDTEAFF NA TRBJ1-1 NA TRBV6-5
TGTGCTAGTGGTCCAGGACTAGCGGGGTTCTACGAGCAGTACTTC CASGPGLAGFYEQYF TRBD2 TRBJ2-7 once TRBV12-5
TGTGCCAGCAGTGGAGCATCTCAAGAGACCCAGTACTTC CASSGASQETQYF NA TRBJ2-5 NA TRBV6-4
TGCGCCAGCAGCCAAGCAGGTTGGGGAGGACTAGCGGGAGGGCCGGGTTACGAGCAGTACTTC CASSQAGWGGLAGGPGYEQYF TRBD2 TRBJ2-7 once TRBV4-3
TGTGCCAGCAGCGTAGGAAGGGGGCAAGCTTTCTTT CASSVGRGQAFF TRBD1 TRBJ1-1 NA TRBV9
TGTGCCAGCAGCGTAATCGGGGATCTGACGGTCGACTTGAGGCCCCAGCATTTT CASSVIGDLTVDLRPQHF NA TRBJ1-5 NA TRBV27
TGTGCCAGCAACTTCCAGGGGGGTCAGCCCCAGCATTTT CASNFQGGQPQHF TRBD1 TRBJ1-5 NA TRBV5-8
TGTGCCAGCAGTGAAGACATCTCCAATCAGCCCCAGCATTTT CASSEDISNQPQHF NA TRBJ1-5 NA TRBV2
TGTGCCAGCAGCTCGGGAGGTAGCACAGATACGCAGTATTTT CASSSGGSTDTQYF TRBD2 TRBJ2-3 NA TRBV5-6
TGTGCCTGGAAAATGAGGGCGCCCGGCTACGAGCAGTACTTC CAWKMRAPGYEQYF NA TRBJ2-7 once TRBV30
TGTGCCAGCAGTCCGGGACAGGGTACAGATACGCAGTATTTT CASSPGQGTDTQYF TRBD1 TRBJ2-3 NA TRBV2
TGTGCCAGCAGCCCCGGGACAGGGGGCACTTGGTACGAGCAGTACTTC CASSPGTGGTWYEQYF TRBD1 TRBJ2-7 NA TRBV5-6
TGTGCCAGCAGCTCTCTACGGACAGGGCTGAACACTGAAGCTTTCTTT CASSSLRTGLNTEAFF TRBD1 TRBJ1-1 few TRBV11-2
TGTGCCAGCAGTTTGGACAGGGGGACCTACAATGAGCAGTTCTTC CASSLDRGTYNEQFF TRBD1 TRBJ2-1 NA TRBV27
TGTGCCATGCCTAGTTCCGGGACAATGAACACTGAAGCTTTCTTT CAMPSSGTMNTEAFF NA TRBJ1-1 NA TRBV2
TGTGCCAGCAGCTCCATCGGCGGGACGAGTTATTATGGCTACACCTTC CASSSIGGTSYYGYTF NA TRBJ1-2 NA TRBV11-2
TGTGCCAGCAGCGGTAGCGGGAGGTACAATGAGCAGTTCTTC CASSGSGRYNEQFF TRBD2 TRBJ2-1 NA TRBV9
TGTGCCAGCAGCCTGGGTCTGGAGCGGGGGGCCCGCACAGATACGCAGTATTTT CASSLGLERGARTDTQYF TRBD2 TRBJ2-3 NA TRBV11-2
TGTGCCAGCAGCTCCACCTACAGGAACTCAGATGAAAAACTGTTTTTT CASSSTYRNSDEKLFF NA TRBJ1-4 NA TRBV7-9
TGTGCCTGGAGTTCGTTTCCTACAGGGAAAGGCTACACCTTC CAWSSFPTGKGYTF NA TRBJ1-2 NA TRBV30
TGTGCCAGCAGCTTAACCGGGACTAGCGACAACAATGAGCAGTTCTTC CASSLTGTSDNNEQFF TRBD2 TRBJ2-1 NA TRBV7-9
TGTGCCAGCACCATGACACTAGCGGGGGGGTACGAGCAGTACTTC CASTMTLAGGYEQYF TRBD2 TRBJ2-7 NA TRBV11-2
TGTGCCAGCAGCACCTGGGGGGTTAACACTGAAGCTTTCTTT CASSTWGVNTEAFF NA TRBJ1-1 NA TRBV21-1
TGCAGCGCCCAGAAGGAGACAGGGGCCTACGAGCAGTACTTC CSAQKETGAYEQYF TRBD1 TRBJ2-7 once TRBV29-1
TGTGCCAGTAGTACACAAGCGGGTAGCTCCTACGAGCAGTACTTC CASSTQAGSSYEQYF NA TRBJ2-7 NA TRBV19
TGTGCCAGTAGTCTAGCTAATCAGCCCCAGCATTTT CASSLANQPQHF NA TRBJ1-5 NA TRBV19
TGTGCCAGCAGCTTAAGCGGGACTTCCTCCTACGAGCAGTACTTC CASSLSGTSSYEQYF NA TRBJ2-7 NA TRBV7-3
TGTGCCAGCAGCGGCCACAGGGGGCAGTACACTGAAGCTTTCTTT CASSGHRGQYTEAFF TRBD1 TRBJ1-1 NA TRBV7-8
TGTGCCTGGAGTACGAACAGCCGGCTTCAGTACTTC CAWSTNSRLQYF NA TRBJ2-4 NA TRBV30
TGTGCCAGCTCAAACGGGGATAGCGGGAGAATGACAGATACGCAGTATTTT CASSNGDSGRMTDTQYF TRBD2 TRBJ2-3 NA TRBV18
TGTGCCAGCAGTTTGGGCGGGAGTATTTACGAGCAGTACTTC CASSLGGSIYEQYF TRBD2 TRBJ2-7 NA TRBV27
TGTGCCAGCAGTTACTTGGGTAGCCAGCCCCAGCATTTT CASSYLGSQPQHF NA TRBJ1-5 once TRBV6-5
TGCGCCAGCAGCTTGGACGCTAGCGGGGGGGTGTACGAGCAGTACTTC CASSLDASGGVYEQYF TRBD2 TRBJ2-7 NA TRBV5-1
TGTGCCAGTAGTATACGGAGGTCTGGCGGCTACACCTTC CASSIRRSGGYTF NA TRBJ1-2 once TRBV19
TGCAGTGCTAGAGTTCCAGACGAGCAGTACTTC CSARVPDEQYF NA TRBJ2-7 NA TRBV20-1
TGTGCCAGCAGCCCACGAAGGGGGCAAAGGACTGAAGCTTTCTTT CASSPRRGQRTEAFF TRBD1 TRBJ1-1 NA TRBV14
TGTGCCAGCAGCGGGCGTGGGGGGTGGGGTAATGAGCAGTTCTTC CASSGRGGWGNEQFF NA TRBJ2-1 once TRBV9